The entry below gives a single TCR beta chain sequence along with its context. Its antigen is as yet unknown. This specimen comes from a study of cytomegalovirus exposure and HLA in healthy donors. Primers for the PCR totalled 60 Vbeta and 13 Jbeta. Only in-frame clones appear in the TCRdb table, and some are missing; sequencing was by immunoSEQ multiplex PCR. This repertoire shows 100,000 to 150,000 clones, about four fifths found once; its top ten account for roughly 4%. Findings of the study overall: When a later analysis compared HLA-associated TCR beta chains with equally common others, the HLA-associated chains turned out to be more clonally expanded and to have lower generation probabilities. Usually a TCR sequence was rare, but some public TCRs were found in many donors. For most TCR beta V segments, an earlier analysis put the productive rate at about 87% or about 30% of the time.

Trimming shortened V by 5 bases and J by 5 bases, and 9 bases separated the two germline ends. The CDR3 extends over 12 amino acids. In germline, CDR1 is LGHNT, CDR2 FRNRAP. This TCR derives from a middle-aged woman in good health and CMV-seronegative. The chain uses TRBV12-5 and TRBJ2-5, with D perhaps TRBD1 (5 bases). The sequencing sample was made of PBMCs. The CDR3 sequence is CASGINRETQYF. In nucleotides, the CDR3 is TGTGCTAGTGGTATCAACAGGGAGACCCAGTACTTC.